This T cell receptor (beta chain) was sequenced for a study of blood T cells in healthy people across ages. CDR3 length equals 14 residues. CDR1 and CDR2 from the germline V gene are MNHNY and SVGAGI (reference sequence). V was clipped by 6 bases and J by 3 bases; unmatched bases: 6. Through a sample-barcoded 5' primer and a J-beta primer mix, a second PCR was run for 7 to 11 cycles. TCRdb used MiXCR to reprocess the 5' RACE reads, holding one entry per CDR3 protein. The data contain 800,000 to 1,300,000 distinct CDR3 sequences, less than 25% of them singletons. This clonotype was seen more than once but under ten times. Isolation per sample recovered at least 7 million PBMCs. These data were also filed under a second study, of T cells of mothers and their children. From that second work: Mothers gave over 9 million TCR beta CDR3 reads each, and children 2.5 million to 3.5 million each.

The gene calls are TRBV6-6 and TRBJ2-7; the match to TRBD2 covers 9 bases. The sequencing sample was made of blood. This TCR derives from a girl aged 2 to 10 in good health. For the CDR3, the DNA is TGTGCCAGCAGGGGTAGCGGGAGTAACTACGAGCAGTACTTC. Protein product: CASRGSGSNYEQYF.